One and the same sample provided the 8 T cell receptor beta chains below, sequenced in a study of blood T cell repertoires in COVID-19. Clones were sequenced by immunoSEQ multiplex PCR, and TCRdb holds only the in-frame ones, with some missing. Of 60,000 to 80,000 clones in the sample, 70% to 90% are singletons; the top ten hold roughly 25%. Sequenced material: peripheral blood. The receptors stem from a man aged 50 or older with acute or convalescent COVID-19.

The rearrangement links TRBV3-1 (or the pseudogene TRBV3-2) to TRBJ1-1, with 7 bases matching TRBD1. Germline V gives CDR1 LGHDT, CDR2 YNNKEL (reference sequence). J was trimmed by 11 bases and V by 0 bases; bases with no gene match: 6. The CDR3 has 13 amino acids. In nucleotides, the CDR3 is TGTGCCAGCAGCCAAGAGGAGGGGGGACAGGCTTTCTTT. This translates into CASSQEEGGQAFF.

This clone was observed a single time. The V and J genes are TRBV5-1 and TRBJ2-1; 10 positions match TRBD2. The germline gives CDR1 SGHRS, CDR2 YFSETQ. This CDR3 spans 15 amino acids. Trimming cost V 4 bases and J 4 bases; bases outside gene matches: 5. In DNA, the CDR3 is TGCGCCAGCAGCAAAACTAGCGGGGAATACAATGAGCAGTTCTTC. Protein product: CASSKTSGEYNEQFF.

V gene TRBV4-2 combines with J gene TRBJ2-1; 9 nucleotides align to TRBD1. The germline gives CDR1 LGHNA, CDR2 YNFKEQ. This CDR3 has 16 residues. The V gene end was trimmed by 4 bases and the J gene end by 3 bases; junction bases not matched to a gene: 7. For the CDR3, the DNA is TGTGCCAGCAGCCGCCAGACAGGGGGAATCTACAATGAGCAGTTCTTC. Translated, it gives CASSRQTGGIYNEQFF.

The chain employs TRBV7-8 and TRBJ2-7, with D perhaps matching TRBD1 (5 bases). Deletions cut 0 bases from V and 6 bases from J, with 12 bases between. Looked up from germline, CDR1 is SGHVS and CDR2 is FQNEAQ. CDR3 size: 14 residues. Written as DNA, the CDR3 is TGTGCCAGCAGCTTAGCAGGGGAACGGCTCGAGCAGTACTTC. Amino acid sequence: CASSLAGERLEQYF.

This clone showed up many times. V usage is TRBV19 and J usage is TRBJ2-7, with D perhaps TRBD2 (6 bases). The ends were cut back, 8 bases at V and 2 bases at J, with 13 bases in the middle. The CDR3 has 13 amino acids. CDR1 is LNHDA and CDR2 is SQIVND in the germline V gene (reference sequence). For the CDR3, the DNA is TGTGCCAGTGGGCGGGACGGTCCCTACGAGCAGTACTTC. Its protein is CASGRDGPYEQYF.

J is TRBJ2-1 and V is TRBV29-1; tentative D call: TRBD2 (6 bases). Trimming left V 0 bases short and J 2 bases short, with 14 bases between. The CDR3 runs 16 residues. Germline V gene sequence: CDR1 SQVTM, CDR2 ANQGSEA. The CDR3 nucleotides read TGCAGCGTTGAAGAGGCCTCCGGGGGAACCTACAATGAGCAGTTCTTC. Amino acids: CSVEEASGGTYNEQFF.

This clone was seen repeatedly, ten times or more. The J gene is TRBJ2-1, the V gene TRBV19; 11 bases align to TRBD1. After removal of 7 bases from V and 12 bases from J, the junction contained 8 bases not matched to a gene. Germline loops: CDR1 LNHDA, CDR2 SQIVND (reference sequence). This CDR3 is 13 amino acids long. The DNA of the CDR3 is TGTGCCAGTATTTCGAGGGACAGGGGGACGCAGTTCTTC. Translating it yields CASISRDRGTQFF.

The count of this clone is one. This sequence joins TRBV29-1 and TRBJ1-1; D is undetermined. The CDR3 runs to 12 residues. Germline lookup yields CDR1 SQVTM and CDR2 ANQGSEA. Trimming pared 6 bases from V and 3 bases from J, leaving 11 bases between. CDR3 in amino acids: CSVDKEDTEAFF. Here the CDR3 DNA reads TGCAGCGTCGACAAGGAGGACACTGAAGCTTTCTTT.